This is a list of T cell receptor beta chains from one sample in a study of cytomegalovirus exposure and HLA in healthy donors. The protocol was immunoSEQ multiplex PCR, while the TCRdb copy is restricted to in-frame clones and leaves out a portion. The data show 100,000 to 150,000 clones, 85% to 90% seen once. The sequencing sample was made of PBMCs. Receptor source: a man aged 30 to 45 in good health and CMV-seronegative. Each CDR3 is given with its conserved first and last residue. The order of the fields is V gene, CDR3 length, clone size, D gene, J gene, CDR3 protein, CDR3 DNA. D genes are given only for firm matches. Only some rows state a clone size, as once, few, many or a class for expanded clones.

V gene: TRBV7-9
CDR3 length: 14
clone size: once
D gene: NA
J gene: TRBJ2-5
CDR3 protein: CASSLFVGWETQYF
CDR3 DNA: TGTGCCAGCAGCTTGTTCGTTGGCTGGGAGACCCAGTACTTC

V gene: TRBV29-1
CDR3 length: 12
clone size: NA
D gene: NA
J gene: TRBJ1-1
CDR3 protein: CSEDRGQPEAFF
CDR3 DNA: TGCAGCGAAGATAGAGGACAGCCTGAAGCTTTCTTT

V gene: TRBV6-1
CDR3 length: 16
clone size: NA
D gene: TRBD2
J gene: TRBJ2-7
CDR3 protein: CASSDPGLAGAYEQYF
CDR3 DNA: TGTGCCAGCAGTGACCCGGGACTAGCGGGGGCCTACGAGCAGTACTTC

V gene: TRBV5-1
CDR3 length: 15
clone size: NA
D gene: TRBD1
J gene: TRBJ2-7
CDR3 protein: CASSLPWTGVYEQYF
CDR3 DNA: TGCGCCAGCAGCTTGCCCTGGACAGGGGTCTACGAGCAGTACTTC

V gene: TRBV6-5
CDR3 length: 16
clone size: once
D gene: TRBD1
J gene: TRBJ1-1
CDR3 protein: CASSSPGQQMNTEAFF
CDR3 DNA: TGTGCCAGCAGTTCCCCGGGACAGCAGATGAACACTGAAGCTTTCTTT

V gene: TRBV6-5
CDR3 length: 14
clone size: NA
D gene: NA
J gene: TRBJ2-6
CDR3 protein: CASSSPAAANVLTF
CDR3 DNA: TGTGCCAGCAGTTCCCCGGCGGCGGCCAACGTCCTGACTTTC

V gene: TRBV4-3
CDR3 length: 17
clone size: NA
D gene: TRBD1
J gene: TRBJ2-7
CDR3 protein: CASSQAEGTGVWYEQYF
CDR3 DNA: TGCGCCAGCAGCCAAGCAGAGGGGACAGGGGTTTGGTACGAGCAGTACTTC

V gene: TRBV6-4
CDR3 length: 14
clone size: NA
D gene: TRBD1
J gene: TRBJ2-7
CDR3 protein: CASSTGTGSYEQYF
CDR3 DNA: TGTGCCAGCAGTACCGGGACAGGCTCCTACGAGCAGTACTTC

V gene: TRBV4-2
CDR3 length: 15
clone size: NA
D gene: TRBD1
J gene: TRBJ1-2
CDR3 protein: CASSQDRQGAGGYTF
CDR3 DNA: TGTGCCAGCAGCCAAGATAGACAGGGGGCGGGCGGCTACACCTTC

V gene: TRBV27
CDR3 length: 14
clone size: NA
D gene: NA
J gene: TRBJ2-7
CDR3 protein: CASSSRGTSYEQYF
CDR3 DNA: TGTGCCAGCAGTTCGCGGGGAACGAGTTACGAGCAGTACTTC

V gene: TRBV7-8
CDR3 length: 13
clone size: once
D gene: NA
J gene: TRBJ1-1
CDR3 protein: CASSSGLIGEAFF
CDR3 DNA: TGTGCCAGCAGCTCTGGGCTTATTGGTGAAGCTTTCTTT

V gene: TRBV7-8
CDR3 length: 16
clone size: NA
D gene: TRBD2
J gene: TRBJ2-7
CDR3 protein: CASSLFLAGDPYEQYF
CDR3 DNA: TGTGCCAGCAGCTTATTTCTCGCGGGGGATCCCTACGAGCAGTACTTC

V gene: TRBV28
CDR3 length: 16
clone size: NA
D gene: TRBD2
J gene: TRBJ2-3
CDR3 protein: CASSLLIAGEADTQYF
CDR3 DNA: TGTGCCAGCAGTTTATTAATAGCGGGGGAGGCAGATACGCAGTATTTT

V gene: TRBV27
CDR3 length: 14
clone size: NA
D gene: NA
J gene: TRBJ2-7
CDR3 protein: CASSLSRGFYEQYF
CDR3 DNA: TGTGCCAGCAGTTTATCTCGGGGGTTTTACGAGCAGTACTTC

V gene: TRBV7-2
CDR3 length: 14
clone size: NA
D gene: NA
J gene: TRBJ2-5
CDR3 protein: CASSLGPVQETQYF
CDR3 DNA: TGTGCCAGCAGCTTAGGGCCCGTCCAAGAGACCCAGTACTTC

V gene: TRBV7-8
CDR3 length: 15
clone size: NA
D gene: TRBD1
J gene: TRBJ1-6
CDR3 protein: CASSAIGTENSPLHF
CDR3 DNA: TGTGCCAGCAGCGCCATCGGGACAGAGAATTCACCCCTCCACTTT

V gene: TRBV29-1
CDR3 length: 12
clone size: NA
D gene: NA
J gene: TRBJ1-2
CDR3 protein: CSVDPGVYGYTF
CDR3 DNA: TGCAGCGTTGACCCAGGGGTCTATGGCTACACCTTC

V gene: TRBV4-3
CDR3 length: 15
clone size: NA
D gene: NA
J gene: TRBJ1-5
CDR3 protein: CASSQDKTFYQPQHF
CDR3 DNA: TGCGCCAGCAGCCAAGATAAAACTTTCTACCAGCCCCAGCATTTT

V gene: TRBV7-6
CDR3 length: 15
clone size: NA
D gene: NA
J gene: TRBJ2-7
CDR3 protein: CASSLGGSHVYEQYF
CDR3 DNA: TGTGCCAGCAGCTTAGGGGGCAGCCATGTCTACGAGCAGTACTTC

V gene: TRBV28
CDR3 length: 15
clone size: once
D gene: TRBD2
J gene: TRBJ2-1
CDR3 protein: CASSSGGTKSNEQFF
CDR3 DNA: TGTGCCAGCAGTTCGGGAGGGACCAAATCCAATGAGCAGTTCTTC

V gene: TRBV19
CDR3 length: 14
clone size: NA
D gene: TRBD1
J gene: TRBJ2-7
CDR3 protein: CASSSGQGPYEQYF
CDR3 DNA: TGTGCCAGTAGCTCGGGACAGGGCCCCTACGAGCAGTACTTC

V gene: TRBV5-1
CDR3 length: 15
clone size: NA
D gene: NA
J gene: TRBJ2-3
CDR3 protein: CASSLQGGGPDTQYF
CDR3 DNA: TGCGCCAGCAGCCTCCAAGGAGGGGGCCCAGATACGCAGTATTTT

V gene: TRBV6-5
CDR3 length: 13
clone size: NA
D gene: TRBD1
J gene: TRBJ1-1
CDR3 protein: CASRGQVGTEAFF
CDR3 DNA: TGTGCCAGCAGGGGACAGGTGGGCACTGAAGCTTTCTTT

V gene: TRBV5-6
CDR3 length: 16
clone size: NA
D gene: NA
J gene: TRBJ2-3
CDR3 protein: CASSLRRDGWADTQYF
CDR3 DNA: TGTGCCAGCAGCTTACGACGGGATGGGTGGGCAGATACGCAGTATTTT

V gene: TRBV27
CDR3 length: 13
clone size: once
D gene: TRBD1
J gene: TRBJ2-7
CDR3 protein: CASSPQQGIEQYF
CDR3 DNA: TGTGCCAGCAGCCCTCAACAGGGGATCGAGCAGTACTTC